This T cell receptor (beta chain) was sequenced during a study of CD8 T cells in Susac syndrome. Study context: Patients with Susac syndrome were therapy-naive, on corticosteroids, or on intravenous immunoglobulin alone at the time that blood was drawn. Overall study results and limits: In Susac syndrome, the CD4+ T cell repertoires did not show clonal expansion.

The recently defined diagnostic criteria for definite or probable disease were met by the Susac syndrome patients. With random hexamers, roughly 0.45 to 1 ug RNA was reverse transcribed. Amplification of TCR beta CDR3 across 54 Vbeta and 13 Jbeta was performed with immunoSEQ multiplex PCR. TCRdb reprocessed the immunoSEQ multiplex PCR reads with MiXCR, giving one entry per CDR3 protein. The sample has approximately 210,000 distinct CDR3 sequences, approximately 94% seen once. Trimming stripped 3 bases from V and 6 bases from J, with 17 bases between. The CDR3 has 14 residues. Germline lookup yields CDR1 GTSNPN and CDR2 SVGIG (reference sequence). Notes on this clonotype: Its cognate antigen is unknown.

The V call is TRBV30, the J call TRBJ2-5; perhaps D is TRBD1 or TRBD2 (6 bases each). The sequencing sample was made of CD4+ T cells from PBMCs. This TCR was sampled from a human donor with Susac syndrome. The CDR3, as DNA: TGTGCCTGGAGCGCGCCGGGGGCGCCAAAGACCCAGTACTTC. Encoded protein: CAWSAPGAPKTQYF.